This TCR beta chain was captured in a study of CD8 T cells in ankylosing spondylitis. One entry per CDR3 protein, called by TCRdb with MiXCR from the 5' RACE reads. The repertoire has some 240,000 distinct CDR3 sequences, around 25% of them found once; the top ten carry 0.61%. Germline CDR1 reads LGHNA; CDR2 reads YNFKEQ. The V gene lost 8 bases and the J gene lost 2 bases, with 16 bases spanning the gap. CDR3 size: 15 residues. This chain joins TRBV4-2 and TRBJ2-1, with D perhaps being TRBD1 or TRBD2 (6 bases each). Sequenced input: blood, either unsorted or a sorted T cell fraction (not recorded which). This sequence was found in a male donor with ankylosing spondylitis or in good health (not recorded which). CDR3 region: CASGSGGDTYNEQFF. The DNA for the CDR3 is TGTGCCAGCGGGTCGGGCGGGGACACCTACAATGAGCAGTTCTTC.